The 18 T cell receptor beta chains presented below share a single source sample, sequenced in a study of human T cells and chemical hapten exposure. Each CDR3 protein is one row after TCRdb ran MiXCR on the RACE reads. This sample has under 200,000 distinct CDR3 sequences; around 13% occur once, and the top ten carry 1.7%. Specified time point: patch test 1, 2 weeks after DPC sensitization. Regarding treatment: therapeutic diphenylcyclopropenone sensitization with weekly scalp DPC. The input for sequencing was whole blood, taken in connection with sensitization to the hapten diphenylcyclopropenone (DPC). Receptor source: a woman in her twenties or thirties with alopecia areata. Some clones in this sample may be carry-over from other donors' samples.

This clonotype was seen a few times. CDR3 in DNA: TGTGCCATCAGCACAGGGGATCAGCCCCAGCATTTT. Its translation is CAISTGDQPQHF. The rearrangement joins TRBV10-3 to TRBJ1-5; 7 bases fit TRBD1. The CDR3 is 12 residues long. Trimming removed 6 bases from V and 5 bases from J; junction bases left unmatched: 1. Germline CDR1 and CDR2: ENHRY and SYGVKD.

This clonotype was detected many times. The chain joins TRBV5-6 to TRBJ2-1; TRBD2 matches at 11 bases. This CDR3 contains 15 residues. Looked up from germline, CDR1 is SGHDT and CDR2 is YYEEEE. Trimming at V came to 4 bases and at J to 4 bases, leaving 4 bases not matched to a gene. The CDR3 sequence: CASSRGTSGYNEQFF. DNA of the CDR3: TGTGCCAGCAGCCGCGGGACTAGCGGTTACAATGAGCAGTTCTTC.

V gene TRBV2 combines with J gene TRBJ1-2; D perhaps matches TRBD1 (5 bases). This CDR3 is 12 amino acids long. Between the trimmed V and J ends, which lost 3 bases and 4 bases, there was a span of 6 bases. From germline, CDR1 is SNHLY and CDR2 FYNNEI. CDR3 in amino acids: CASSETVYGYTF. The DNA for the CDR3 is TGTGCCAGCAGTGAGACAGTCTATGGCTACACCTTC.

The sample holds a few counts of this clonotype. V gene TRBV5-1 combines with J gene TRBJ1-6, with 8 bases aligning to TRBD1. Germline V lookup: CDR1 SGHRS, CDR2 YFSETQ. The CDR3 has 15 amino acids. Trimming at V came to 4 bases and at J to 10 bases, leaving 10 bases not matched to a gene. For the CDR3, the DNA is TGCGCCAGCAGCCGATGGACAGGGTTAAGCTCACCCCTCCACTTT. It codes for CASSRWTGLSSPLHF.

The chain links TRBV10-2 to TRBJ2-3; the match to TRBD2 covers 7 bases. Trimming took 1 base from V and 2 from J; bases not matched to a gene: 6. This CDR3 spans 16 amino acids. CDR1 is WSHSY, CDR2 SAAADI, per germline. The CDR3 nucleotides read TGCGCCAGCAGTGAGTTTAGCGGGCGATACACAGATACGCAGTATTTT. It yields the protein CASSEFSGRYTDTQYF.

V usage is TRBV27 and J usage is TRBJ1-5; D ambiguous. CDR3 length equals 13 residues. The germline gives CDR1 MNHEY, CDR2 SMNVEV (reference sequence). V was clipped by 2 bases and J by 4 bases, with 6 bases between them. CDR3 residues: CASSLLGNQPQHF. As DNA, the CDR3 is TGTGCCAGCAGTTTACTTGGGAATCAGCCCCAGCATTTT.

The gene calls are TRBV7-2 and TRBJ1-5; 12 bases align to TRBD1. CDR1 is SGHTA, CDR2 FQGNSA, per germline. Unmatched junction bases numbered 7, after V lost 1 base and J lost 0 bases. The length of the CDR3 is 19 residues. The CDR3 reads CASSLVGGQGADSNQPQHF. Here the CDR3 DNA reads TGTGCCAGCAGCTTAGTAGGGGGACAGGGGGCGGATAGCAATCAGCCCCAGCATTTT.

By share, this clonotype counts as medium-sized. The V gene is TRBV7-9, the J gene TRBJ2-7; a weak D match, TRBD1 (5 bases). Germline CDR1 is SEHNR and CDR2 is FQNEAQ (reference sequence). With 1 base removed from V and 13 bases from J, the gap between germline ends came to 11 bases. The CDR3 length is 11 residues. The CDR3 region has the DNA TGTGCCAGCAGCTTAGGCTTCAGGGTCTACTTC. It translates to CASSLGFRVYF.

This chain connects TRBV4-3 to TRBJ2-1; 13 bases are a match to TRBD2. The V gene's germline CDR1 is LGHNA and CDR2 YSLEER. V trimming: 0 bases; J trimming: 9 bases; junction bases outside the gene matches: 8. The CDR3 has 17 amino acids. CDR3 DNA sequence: TGCGCCAGCAGCCAAGAATCACTAGCGGGGGGGCCGGGTGAGCAGTTCTTC. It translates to CASSQESLAGGPGEQFF.

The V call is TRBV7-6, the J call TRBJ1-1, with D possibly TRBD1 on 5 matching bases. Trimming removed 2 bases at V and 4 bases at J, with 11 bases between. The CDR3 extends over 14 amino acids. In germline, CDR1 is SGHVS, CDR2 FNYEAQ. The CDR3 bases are TGTGCCAGCAGCTTAAGGGTCGGGGGCACTGAAGCTTTCTTT. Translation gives CASSLRVGGTEAFF.

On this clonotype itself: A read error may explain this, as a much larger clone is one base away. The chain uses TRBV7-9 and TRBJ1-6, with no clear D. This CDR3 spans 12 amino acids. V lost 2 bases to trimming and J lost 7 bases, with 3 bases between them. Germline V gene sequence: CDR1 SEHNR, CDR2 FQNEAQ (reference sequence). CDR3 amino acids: CASSLKNSPLHF. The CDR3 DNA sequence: TGTGCCAGCAGCTTAAAAAATTCACCCCTCCACTTT. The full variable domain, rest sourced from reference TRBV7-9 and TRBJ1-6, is DTGVSQNPRHKITKRGQNVTFRCDPISEHNRLYWYRQTLGQGPEFLTYFQNEAQLEKSRLLSDRFSAERPKGSFSTLEIQRTEQGDSAMYLCASSLKNSPLHFGNGTRLTVT.

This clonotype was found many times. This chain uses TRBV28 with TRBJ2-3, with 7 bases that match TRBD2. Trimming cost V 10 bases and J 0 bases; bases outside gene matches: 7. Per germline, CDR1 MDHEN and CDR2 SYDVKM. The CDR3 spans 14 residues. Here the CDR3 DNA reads TGTGCCACCACGGGTAGCGGGAGCACAGATACGCAGTATTTT. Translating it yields CATTGSGSTDTQYF.

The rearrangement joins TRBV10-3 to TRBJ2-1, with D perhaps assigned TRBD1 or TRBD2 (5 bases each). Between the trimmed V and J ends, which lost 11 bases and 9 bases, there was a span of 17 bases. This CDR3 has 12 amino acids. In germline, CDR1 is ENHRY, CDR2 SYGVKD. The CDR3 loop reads CASRDEGSEQFF. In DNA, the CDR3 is TGTGCCTCCCGGGACGAGGGTAGTGAGCAGTTCTTC.

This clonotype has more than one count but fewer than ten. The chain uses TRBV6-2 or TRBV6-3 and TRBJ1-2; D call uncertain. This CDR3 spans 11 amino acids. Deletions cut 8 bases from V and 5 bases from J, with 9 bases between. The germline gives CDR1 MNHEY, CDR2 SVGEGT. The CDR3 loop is CASQYGYGYTF. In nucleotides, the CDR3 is TGTGCCAGCCAATATGGGTATGGCTACACCTTC.

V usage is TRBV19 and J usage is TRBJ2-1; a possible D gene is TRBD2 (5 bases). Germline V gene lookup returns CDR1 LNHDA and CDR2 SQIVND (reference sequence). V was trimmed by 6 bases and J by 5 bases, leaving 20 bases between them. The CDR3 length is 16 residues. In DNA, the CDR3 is TGTGCCAGTAGCCCTTACGTCGGGATGGGGAACAATGAGCAGTTCTTC. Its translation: CASSPYVGMGNNEQFF.

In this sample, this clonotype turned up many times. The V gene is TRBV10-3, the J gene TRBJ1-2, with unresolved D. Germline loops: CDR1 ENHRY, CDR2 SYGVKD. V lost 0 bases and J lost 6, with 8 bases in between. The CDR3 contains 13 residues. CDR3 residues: CAISESGFHGYTF. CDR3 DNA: TGTGCCATCAGTGAGTCAGGGTTCCATGGCTACACCTTC.

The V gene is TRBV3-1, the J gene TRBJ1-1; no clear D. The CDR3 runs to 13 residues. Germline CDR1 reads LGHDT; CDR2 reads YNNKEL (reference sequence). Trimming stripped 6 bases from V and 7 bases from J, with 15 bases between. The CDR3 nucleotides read TGTGCCAGCAGTCAAAACGGGGAGGGTGAAGCTTTCTTT. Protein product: CASSQNGEGEAFF.

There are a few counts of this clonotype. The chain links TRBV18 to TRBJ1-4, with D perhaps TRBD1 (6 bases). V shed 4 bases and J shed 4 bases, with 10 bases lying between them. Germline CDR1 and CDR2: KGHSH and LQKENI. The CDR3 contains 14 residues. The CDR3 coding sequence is TGTGCCAGCTCACAACAGGGAAATAATGAAAAACTGTTTTTT. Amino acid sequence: CASSQQGNNEKLFF.